This TCR beta chain was captured in a study of blood T cells in healthy people across ages. V gave up 1 base and J gave up 5 bases, with 11 bases separating them. The CDR3 contains 13 residues. Germline values: CDR1 GTSNPN, CDR2 SVGIG (reference sequence). Every donor gave around 10 milliliters of peripheral blood. This clonotype turned up a few times. It was with a sample-barcoded 5' primer and a J-beta primer mix that a second PCR of about 7 to 12 cycles was run. TCRdb itself ran the 5' RACE reads through MiXCR, one entry per CDR3 protein. The sample contains over 550,000 distinct CDR3 sequences, 25% to 30% of which appear only once.

The sequenced material came from blood. V and J are TRBV30 and TRBJ2-5; D may be TRBD1 or TRBD2 (5 bases each). The origin of this receptor is a woman older than 75 in good health. The CDR3 is CAWSGPREETQYF. DNA for the CDR3: TGTGCCTGGAGTGGTCCCAGGGAGGAGACCCAGTACTTC.